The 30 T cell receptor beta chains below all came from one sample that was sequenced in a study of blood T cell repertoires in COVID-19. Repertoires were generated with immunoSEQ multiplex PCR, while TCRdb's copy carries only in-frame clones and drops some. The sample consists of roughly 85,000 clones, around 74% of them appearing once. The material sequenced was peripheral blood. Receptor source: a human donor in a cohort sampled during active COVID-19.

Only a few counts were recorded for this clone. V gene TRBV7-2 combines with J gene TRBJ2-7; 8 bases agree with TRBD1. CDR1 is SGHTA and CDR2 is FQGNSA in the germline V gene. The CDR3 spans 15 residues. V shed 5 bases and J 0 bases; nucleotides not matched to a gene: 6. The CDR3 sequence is CASSPRDRSSYEQYF. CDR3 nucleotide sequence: TGTGCCAGCAGCCCTAGGGACAGGAGCTCCTACGAGCAGTACTTC.

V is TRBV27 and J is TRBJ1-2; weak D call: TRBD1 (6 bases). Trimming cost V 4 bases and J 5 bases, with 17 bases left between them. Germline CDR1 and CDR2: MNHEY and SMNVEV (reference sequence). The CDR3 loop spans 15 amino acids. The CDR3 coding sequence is TGTGCCAGCAGTTCGTTACAGGGTTATGATTATGGCTACACCTTC. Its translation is CASSSLQGYDYGYTF.

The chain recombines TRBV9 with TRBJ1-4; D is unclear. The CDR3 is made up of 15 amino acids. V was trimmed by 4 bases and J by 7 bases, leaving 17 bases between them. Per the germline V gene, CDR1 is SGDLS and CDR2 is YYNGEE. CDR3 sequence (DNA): TGTGCCAGCAGCTCCTCCGGGGTATTACCTGAAAAACTGTTTTTT. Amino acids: CASSSSGVLPEKLFF.

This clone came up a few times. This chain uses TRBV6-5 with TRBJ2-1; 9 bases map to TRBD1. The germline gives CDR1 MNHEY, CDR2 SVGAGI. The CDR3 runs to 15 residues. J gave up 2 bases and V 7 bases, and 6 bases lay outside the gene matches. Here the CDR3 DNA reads TGTGCCAGCAAGGCCGGGACAGGGACCTACAATGAGCAGTTCTTC. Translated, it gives CASKAGTGTYNEQFF.

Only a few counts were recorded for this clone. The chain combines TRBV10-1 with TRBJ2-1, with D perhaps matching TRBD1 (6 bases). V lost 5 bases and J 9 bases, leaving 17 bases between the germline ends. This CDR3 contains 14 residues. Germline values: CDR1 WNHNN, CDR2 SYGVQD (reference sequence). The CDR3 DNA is TGCGCCAGCAGTTATGATGTGGGGGCGGGTGAGCAGTTCTTC. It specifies CASSYDVGAGEQFF.

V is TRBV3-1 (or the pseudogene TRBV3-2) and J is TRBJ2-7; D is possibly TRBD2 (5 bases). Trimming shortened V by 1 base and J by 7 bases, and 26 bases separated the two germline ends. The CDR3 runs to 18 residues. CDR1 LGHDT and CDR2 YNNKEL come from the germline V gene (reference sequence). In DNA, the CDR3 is TGTGCCAGCAGCCAAGTCGGTCAGGTAACTAGGGTTTCGTGGGAGCAGTACTTC. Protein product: CASSQVGQVTRVSWEQYF.

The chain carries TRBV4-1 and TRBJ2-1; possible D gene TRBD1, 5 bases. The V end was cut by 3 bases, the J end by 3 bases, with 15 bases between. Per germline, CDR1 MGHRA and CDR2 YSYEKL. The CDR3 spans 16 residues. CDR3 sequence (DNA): TGCGCCAGCAGCCACCAGGGTCACATATTCTACAATGAGCAGTTCTTC. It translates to CASSHQGHIFYNEQFF.

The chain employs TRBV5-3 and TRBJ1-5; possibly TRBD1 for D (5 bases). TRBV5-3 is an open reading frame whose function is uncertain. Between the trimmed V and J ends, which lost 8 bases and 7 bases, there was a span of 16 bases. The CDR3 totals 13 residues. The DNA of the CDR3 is TGTGCCAGGGTTCAAGGGGTTAGGCAGCCCCAGCATTTT. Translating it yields CARVQGVRQPQHF.

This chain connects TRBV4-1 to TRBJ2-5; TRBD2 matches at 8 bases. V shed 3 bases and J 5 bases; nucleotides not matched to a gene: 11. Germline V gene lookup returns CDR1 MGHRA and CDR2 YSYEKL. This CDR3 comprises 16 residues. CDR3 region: CASSQELSGVEETQYF. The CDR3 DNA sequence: TGCGCCAGCAGCCAGGAGCTTAGCGGGGTAGAGGAGACCCAGTACTTC.

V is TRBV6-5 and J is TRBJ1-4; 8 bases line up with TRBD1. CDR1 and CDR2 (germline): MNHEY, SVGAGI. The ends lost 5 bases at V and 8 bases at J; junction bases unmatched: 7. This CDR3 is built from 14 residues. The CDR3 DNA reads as TGTGCCAGCAGTCGCGGACAGGGAGTGGAAAAACTGTTTTTT. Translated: CASSRGQGVEKLFF.

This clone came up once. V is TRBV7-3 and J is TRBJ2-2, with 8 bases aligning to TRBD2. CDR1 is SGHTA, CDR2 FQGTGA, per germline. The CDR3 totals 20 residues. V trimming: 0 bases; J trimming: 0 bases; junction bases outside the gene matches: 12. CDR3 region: CASSLTRTGGAPPNTGELFF. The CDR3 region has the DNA TGTGCCAGCAGCTTAACGAGGACCGGGGGGGCCCCCCCGAACACCGGGGAGCTGTTTTTT.

CDR3 loop: CASSWGQFRDTQYF. The CDR3 DNA sequence: TGTGCCAGCAGCTGGGGACAGTTTAGGGATACGCAGTATTTT. The gene calls are TRBV5-5 and TRBJ2-3; 7 nucleotides line up with TRBD1. The trim removed 3 bases at V and 6 bases at J, leaving 7 bases unmatched. Per germline, CDR1 SGHKS and CDR2 YYEKEE (reference sequence). The CDR3 consists of 14 residues.

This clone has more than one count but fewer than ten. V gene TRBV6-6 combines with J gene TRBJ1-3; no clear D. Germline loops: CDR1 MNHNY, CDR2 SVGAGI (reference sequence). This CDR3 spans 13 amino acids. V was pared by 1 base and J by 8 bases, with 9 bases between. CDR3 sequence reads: CASSYYIEDTIYF. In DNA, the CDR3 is TGTGCCAGCAGTTACTATATTGAGGACACCATATATTTT.

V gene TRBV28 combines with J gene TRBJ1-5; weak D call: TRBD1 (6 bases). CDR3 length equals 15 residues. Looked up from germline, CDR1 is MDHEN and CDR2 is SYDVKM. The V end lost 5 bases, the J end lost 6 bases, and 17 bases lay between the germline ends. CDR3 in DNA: TGTGCCAGCAGTGAAACAGGGTCGCCGGGTCAGCCCCAGCATTTT. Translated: CASSETGSPGQPQHF.

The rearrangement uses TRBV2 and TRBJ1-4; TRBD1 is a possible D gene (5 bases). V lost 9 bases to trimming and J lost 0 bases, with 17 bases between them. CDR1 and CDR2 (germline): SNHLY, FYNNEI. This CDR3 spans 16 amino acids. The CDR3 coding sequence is TGTGCCAGGCAGCGACAGCCGTATACAACTAATGAAAAACTGTTTTTT. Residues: CARQRQPYTTNEKLFF.

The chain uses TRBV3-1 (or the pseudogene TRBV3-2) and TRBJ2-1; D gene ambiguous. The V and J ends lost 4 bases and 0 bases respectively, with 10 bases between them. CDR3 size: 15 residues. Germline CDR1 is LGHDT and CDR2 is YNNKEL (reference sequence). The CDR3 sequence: CASSPFASSYNEQFF. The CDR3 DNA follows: TGTGCCAGCAGCCCCTTCGCCAGCTCCTACAATGAGCAGTTCTTC.

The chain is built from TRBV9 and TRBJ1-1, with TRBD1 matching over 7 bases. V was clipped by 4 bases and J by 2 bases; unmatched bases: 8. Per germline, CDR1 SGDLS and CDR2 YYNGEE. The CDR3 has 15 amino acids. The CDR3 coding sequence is TGTGCCAGCAGCAGTCGACAGGGCCCCAACACTGAAGCTTTCTTT. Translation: CASSSRQGPNTEAFF.

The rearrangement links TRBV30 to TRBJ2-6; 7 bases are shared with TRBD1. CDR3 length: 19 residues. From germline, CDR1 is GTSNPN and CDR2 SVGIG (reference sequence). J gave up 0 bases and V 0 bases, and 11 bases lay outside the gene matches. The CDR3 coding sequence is TGTGCCTGGAGTGTACCCGGGACAGCCCTCTACTCTGGGGCCAACGTCCTGACTTTC. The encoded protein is CAWSVPGTALYSGANVLTF. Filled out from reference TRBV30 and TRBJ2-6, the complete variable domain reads SQTIHQWPATLVQPVGSPLSLECTVEGTSNPNLYWYRQAAGRGLQLLFYSVGIGQISSEVPQNLSASRPQDRQFILSSKKLLLSDSGFYLCAWSVPGTALYSGANVLTFGAGSRLTVL.

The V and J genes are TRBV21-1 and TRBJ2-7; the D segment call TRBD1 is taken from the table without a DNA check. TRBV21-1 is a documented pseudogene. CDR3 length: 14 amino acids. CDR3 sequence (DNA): TGTGCCAGCAGCAACGAAGTACCAGACTACGAGCAGTACTTC. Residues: CASSNEVPDYEQYF.

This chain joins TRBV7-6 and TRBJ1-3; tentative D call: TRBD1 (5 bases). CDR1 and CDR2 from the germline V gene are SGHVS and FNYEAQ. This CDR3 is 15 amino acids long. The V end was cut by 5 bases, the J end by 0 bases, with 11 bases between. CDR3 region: CASSRQLSSGNTIYF. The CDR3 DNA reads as TGTGCCAGCAGCCGACAGTTAAGCTCTGGAAACACCATATATTTT.

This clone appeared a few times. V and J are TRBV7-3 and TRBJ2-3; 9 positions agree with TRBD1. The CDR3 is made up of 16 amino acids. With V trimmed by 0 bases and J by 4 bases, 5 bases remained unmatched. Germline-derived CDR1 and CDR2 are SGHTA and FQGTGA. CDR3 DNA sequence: TGTGCCAGCAGCTTAACGGGGACAGGGCCCCCAGATACGCAGTATTTT. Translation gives CASSLTGTGPPDTQYF.

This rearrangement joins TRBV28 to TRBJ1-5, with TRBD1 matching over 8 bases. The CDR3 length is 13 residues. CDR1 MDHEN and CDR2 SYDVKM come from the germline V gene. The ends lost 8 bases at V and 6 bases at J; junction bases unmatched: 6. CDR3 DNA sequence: TGTGCCAGCGGACAGGGCTTAAGTCAGCCCCAGCATTTT. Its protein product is CASGQGLSQPQHF.

The CDR3 is CASSPGAGGNWISNQPQHF. The CDR3 bases are TGTGCCAGCAGCCCCGGGGCAGGGGGTAATTGGATCAGCAATCAGCCCCAGCATTTT. The chain employs TRBV5-5 and TRBJ1-5, with 7 bases lining up with TRBD1. V lost 4 bases and J lost 1; bases outside the gene matches: 17. CDR3 length: 19 residues. The germline CDR1 and CDR2 sequences are SGHKS and YYEKEE (reference sequence). The full variable domain, completed using reference TRBV5-5 and TRBJ1-5, is DAGVTQSPTHLIKTRGQQVTLRCSPISGHKSVSWYQQVLGQGPQFIFQYYEKEERGRGNFPDRFSARQFPNYSSELNVNALLLGDSALYLCASSPGAGGNWISNQPQHFGDGTRLSIL.

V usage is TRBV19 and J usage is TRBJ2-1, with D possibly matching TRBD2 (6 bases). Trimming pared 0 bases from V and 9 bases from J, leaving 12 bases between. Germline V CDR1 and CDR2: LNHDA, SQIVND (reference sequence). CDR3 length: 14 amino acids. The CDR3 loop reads CASSIESNSGEQFF. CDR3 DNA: TGTGCCAGTAGTATAGAATCTAATAGCGGTGAGCAGTTCTTC.

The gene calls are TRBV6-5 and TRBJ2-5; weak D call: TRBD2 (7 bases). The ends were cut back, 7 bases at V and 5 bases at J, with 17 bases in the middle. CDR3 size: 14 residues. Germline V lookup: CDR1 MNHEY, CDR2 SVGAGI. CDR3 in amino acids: CASKSGGAGETQYF. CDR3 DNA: TGTGCCAGCAAGTCGGGGGGCGCGGGGGAGACCCAGTACTTC.

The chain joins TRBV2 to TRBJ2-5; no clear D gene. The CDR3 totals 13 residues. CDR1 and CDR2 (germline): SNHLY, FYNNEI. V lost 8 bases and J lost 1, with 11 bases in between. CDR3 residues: CASSPTVQETQYF. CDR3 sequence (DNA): TGTGCCAGCTCCCCCACGGTCCAAGAGACCCAGTACTTC. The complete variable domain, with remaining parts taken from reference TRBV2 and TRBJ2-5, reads EPEVTQTPSHQVTQMGQEVILRCVPISNHLYFYWYRQILGQKVEFLVSFYNNEISEKSEIFDDQFSVERPDGSNFTLKIRSTKLEDSAMYFCASSPTVQETQYFGPGTRLLVL.

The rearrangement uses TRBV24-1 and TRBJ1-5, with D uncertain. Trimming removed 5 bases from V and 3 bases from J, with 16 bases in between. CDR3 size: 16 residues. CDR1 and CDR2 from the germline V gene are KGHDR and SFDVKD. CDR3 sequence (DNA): TGTGCCACCAGTGGAAAGGAAGGACTGCCCAATCAGCCCCAGCATTTT. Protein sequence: CATSGKEGLPNQPQHF.

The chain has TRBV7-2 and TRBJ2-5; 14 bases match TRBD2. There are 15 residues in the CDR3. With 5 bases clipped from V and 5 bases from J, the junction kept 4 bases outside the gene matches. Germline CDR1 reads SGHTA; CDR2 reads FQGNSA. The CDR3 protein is CASSRRTSGGETQYF. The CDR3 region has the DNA TGTGCCAGCAGCCGTAGGACTAGCGGGGGGGAGACCCAGTACTTC.

CDR3 loop: CASIMSYGYTF. The CDR3 DNA reads TGTGCCAGCATCATGTCCTATGGCTACACCTTC. The genes are TRBV2 and TRBJ1-2; D gene ambiguous. CDR3 length: 11 residues. Germline CDR1 SNHLY, CDR2 FYNNEI. Trimming took off 7 bases at V and 4 bases at J, with 7 bases between the two ends.

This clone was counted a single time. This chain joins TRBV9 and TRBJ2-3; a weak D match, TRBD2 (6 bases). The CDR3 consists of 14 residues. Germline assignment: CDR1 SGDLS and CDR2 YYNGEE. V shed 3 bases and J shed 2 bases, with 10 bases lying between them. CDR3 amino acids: CASSAGLLTDTQYF. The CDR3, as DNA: TGTGCCAGCAGCGCGGGACTCCTCACAGATACGCAGTATTTT.